Presented here are 29 T cell receptor beta chains from one specimen sequenced in a study of early T cells in non-severe SARS-CoV-2 infection. Each CDR3 protein is one row after TCRdb ran MiXCR on the 5' RACE reads. The table lists roughly 72,000 distinct CDR3 sequences, around 13% of them singletons. Sequenced sample: whole blood. Receptors originate from an adult who was a healthcare worker with PCR-confirmed SARS-CoV-2 infection or an uninfected control (not recorded which).

The rearrangement uses TRBV2 and TRBJ2-3; 10 bases align to TRBD1. V trimming: 7 bases; J trimming: 3 bases; junction bases outside the gene matches: 7. Germline lookup yields CDR1 SNHLY and CDR2 FYNNEI. The CDR3 loop spans 15 amino acids. Written as DNA, the CDR3 is TGTGCCAGCACCCTATCGGGACAGGGGACAGATACGCAGTATTTT. Protein product: CASTLSGQGTDTQYF.

This clonotype was detected many times. The J gene is TRBJ2-1, the V gene TRBV7-9; 7 bases align to TRBD2. With 5 bases clipped from V and 10 bases from J, the junction kept 14 bases outside the gene matches. The germline CDR1 and CDR2 sequences are SEHNR and FQNEAQ (reference sequence). The CDR3 is 15 amino acids. The CDR3 spells CASSVGWEGWREQFF. The CDR3 region has the DNA TGTGCCAGCAGCGTAGGATGGGAGGGATGGAGGGAGCAGTTCTTC.

At least ten counts were recorded for this clonotype. The chain recombines TRBV20-1 with TRBJ2-7; no clear D. CDR1 and CDR2 (germline): DFQATT, SNEGSKA (reference sequence). V was cut by 3 bases and J by 7 bases, with 25 bases left in between. The CDR3 is 16 amino acids. CDR3 DNA sequence: TGCAGTGCTAGGGATAGAGGACGGAGTAGTTTGGGGGAGCAGTACTTC. This encodes CSARDRGRSSLGEQYF.

The V call is TRBV6-5, the J call TRBJ1-6; D remains ambiguous. Germline V gives CDR1 MNHEY, CDR2 SVGAGI. The V end lost 2 bases, the J end lost 10 bases, and 6 bases lay between the germline ends. The CDR3 length is 12 residues. The CDR3 sequence: CASSYLGSPLHF. The CDR3 DNA reads TGTGCCAGCAGTTACCTGGGGTCACCCCTCCACTTT.

The gene calls are TRBV7-2 and TRBJ1-2, with D possibly TRBD1 on 5 matching bases. CDR3 length: 15 amino acids. The germline V and J ends were trimmed by 3 bases and 8 bases, with 19 bases remaining between them. Per germline, CDR1 SGHTA and CDR2 FQGNSA. DNA of the CDR3: TGTGCCAGCAGCTTGGACACGTCCCTCCCTTTGGGCTACACCTTC. Translating it yields CASSLDTSLPLGYTF.

This chain joins TRBV20-1 and TRBJ2-7, with TRBD2 identical over 13 bases. The CDR3 runs 17 residues. V dropped 6 bases and J dropped 3; count of bases not matched to a gene: 14. Germline V lookup: CDR1 DFQATT, CDR2 SNEGSKA (reference sequence). CDR3 bases: TGCAGTGCACTTCTAGGACTAGCGGGAGACTTTAACTACGAGCAGTACTTC. Translation gives CSALLGLAGDFNYEQYF.

The sample holds many counts of this clonotype. J is TRBJ1-2 and V is TRBV12-3 or TRBV12-4; D is ambiguous. Trimming left V 3 bases short and J 4 bases short, with 6 bases between. The CDR3 has 12 amino acids. DNA of the CDR3: TGTGCCAGCAGTTTGAACAGCTATGGCTACACCTTC. Its protein product is CASSLNSYGYTF.

This clonotype was picked up a small number of times. The rearrangement uses TRBV23-1 and TRBJ2-7; possibly TRBD2 for D (7 bases). TRBV23-1 is identified as an open reading frame with a role that is uncertain. This CDR3 has 15 amino acids. V was trimmed by 8 bases and J by 3 bases, leaving 20 bases between them. CDR3 nucleotide sequence: TGCGCCAGCCCAGGGCTAGGACAGCGGGACTACGAGCAGTACTTC. Protein product: CASPGLGQRDYEQYF.

In this sample, this clonotype turned up a few times. The chain combines TRBV20-1 with TRBJ2-7, with D hard to call. This CDR3 has 13 residues. Trimming left V 1 base short and J 0 bases short, with 7 bases between. Germline CDR1 is DFQATT and CDR2 is SNEGSKA (reference sequence). In DNA form, the CDR3 reads TGCAGTGCTAGAGGTCTCTTCTCCTACGAGCAGTACTTC. This encodes CSARGLFSYEQYF.

This clonotype was recorded at least ten times. CDR3 in amino acids: CASSTSMGFGNQPQHF. The CDR3 DNA is TGTGCCAGTAGTACCTCCATGGGGTTCGGCAATCAGCCCCAGCATTTT. The chain is built from TRBV19 and TRBJ1-5; no clear D. The CDR3 covers 16 residues. The germline V gene has CDR1 LNHDA and CDR2 SQIVND (reference sequence). V was cut by 4 bases and J by 2 bases, with 15 bases left in between.

The sample holds many counts of this clonotype. The rearrangement uses TRBV27 and TRBJ2-1, with 7 bases identical to TRBD1. This CDR3 spans 15 amino acids. J gave up 7 bases and V 6 bases, and 12 bases lay outside the gene matches. Germline loops: CDR1 MNHEY, CDR2 SMNVEV (reference sequence). CDR3 coding DNA: TGTGCCAGCAGCAAAAACCGGGACAGTAAGAATGAGCAGTTCTTC. Protein: CASSKNRDSKNEQFF.

This clonotype was detected only a few times. The chain employs TRBV20-1 and TRBJ1-5, with D uncertain. This CDR3 spans 12 amino acids. V shed 3 bases and J shed 0 bases, with 3 bases lying between them. Germline values: CDR1 DFQATT, CDR2 SNEGSKA (reference sequence). The CDR3 region has the DNA TGCAGTGCTAGTAATAGCAATCAGCCCCAGCATTTT. Its translation is CSASNSNQPQHF.

The chain is built from TRBV7-9 and TRBJ2-3; 7 nucleotides match TRBD1. Germline V lookup: CDR1 SEHNR, CDR2 FQNEAQ (reference sequence). The CDR3 runs to 17 residues. V lost 5 bases, J lost 0 bases, and 11 bases stayed unmatched. CDR3 sequence: CASSILQGLFSTDTQYF. CDR3 DNA sequence: TGTGCCAGCAGCATCTTACAGGGGCTCTTTAGCACAGATACGCAGTATTTT.

V gene TRBV20-1 combines with J gene TRBJ2-3; 12 bases are shared with TRBD2. CDR3 length: 14 amino acids. Losses at the gene ends were 7 bases for V and 5 bases for J; bases not matched to a gene: 7. Germline V lookup: CDR1 DFQATT, CDR2 SNEGSKA (reference sequence). Here the CDR3 reads CSGRTSGDIDTQYF. In nucleotides, the CDR3 is TGCAGTGGAAGGACTAGCGGGGATATAGATACGCAGTATTTT.

This clonotype has a count of ten or more. The V call is TRBV11-2, the J call TRBJ2-3; TRBD2 matches at 10 bases. The germline CDR1 and CDR2 sequences are SGHAT and FQNNGV. The junction had 11 bases not matched to a gene; V was cut back by 5 bases and J by 15 bases. The CDR3 has 13 amino acids. The CDR3 sequence is CASSDYLAGVSYF. CDR3 DNA: TGTGCCAGCAGCGATTACCTAGCGGGAGTAAGCTATTTT.

This clonotype was seen a few times. The chain is built from TRBV20-1 and TRBJ1-2; D gene unclear. CDR3 length equals 11 residues. The V end lost 6 bases, the J end lost 2 bases, and 7 bases lay between the germline ends. From germline, CDR1 is DFQATT and CDR2 SNEGSKA (reference sequence). The CDR3 here is CSAGLNYGYTF. Written as DNA, the CDR3 is TGCAGTGCCGGCCTGAACTATGGCTACACCTTC.

V usage is TRBV5-4 and J usage is TRBJ2-3; no firm D call. The CDR3 runs to 13 residues. With 1 base removed from V and 4 bases from J, the gap between germline ends came to 7 bases. Germline CDR1 is SGHNT and CDR2 is YYREEE (reference sequence). CDR3 loop: CASSLSPPDTQYF. The CDR3 nucleotides read TGTGCCAGCAGCTTGAGTCCGCCAGATACGCAGTATTTT.

The chain carries TRBV11-2 and TRBJ2-7; 11 bases are a match to TRBD1. In germline, CDR1 is SGHAT, CDR2 FQNNGV. This CDR3 region has 16 residues. V lost 4 bases to trimming and J lost 4 bases; unmatched junction nucleotides: 9. The DNA of the CDR3 is TGTGCCAGCAGCTCGACTGGGGACAGGGGGAAATACGAGCAGTACTTC. It translates to CASSSTGDRGKYEQYF.

This clonotype was picked up many times. The chain uses TRBV20-1 and TRBJ2-6, with D possibly being TRBD1 (5 bases). This CDR3 is 16 amino acids long. The V end was cut by 6 bases, the J end by 1 base, with 16 bases between. Germline loops: CDR1 DFQATT, CDR2 SNEGSKA (reference sequence). For the CDR3, the DNA is TGCAGTGCCCCCGGCAGGGTTGGATCTGGGGCCAACGTCCTGACTTTC. Translation gives CSAPGRVGSGANVLTF.

This chain links TRBV6-2 or TRBV6-3 with TRBJ1-2; the D gene is possibly TRBD1 (5 bases). The germline V gene encodes CDR1 MNHEY and CDR2 SVGEGT. The length of the CDR3 is 14 residues. With 7 bases removed from V and 4 bases from J, the gap between germline ends came to 16 bases. CDR3 in amino acids: CASTTYDSLYGYTF. The CDR3 DNA sequence: TGTGCCAGCACCACCTACGACAGTCTCTATGGCTACACCTTC.

The rearrangement joins TRBV18 to TRBJ2-1; either TRBD1 or TRBD2 may supply D (5 bases each). Germline lookup yields CDR1 KGHSH and CDR2 LQKENI. CDR3 length equals 16 residues. V dropped 2 bases and J dropped 6 bases, with 17 bases sitting between them. In DNA, the CDR3 is TGTGCCAGCTCACCAGGGGCAGCGAGGGGCCCCAATGAGCAGTTCTTC. Protein product: CASSPGAARGPNEQFF.

This clonotype was recorded many times. Sequence at one end of the junction differs from germline and may be a read error. V and J are TRBV25-1 and TRBJ1-1; D gene uncertain. The V gene's germline CDR1 is MGHDK and CDR2 SYGVNS. The CDR3 is 11 residues long. The CDR3 sequence: CATSIGAEAFF. CDR3 nucleotide sequence: TGTGCCACCAGTATCGGGGCTGAAGCTTTCTTT.

This clonotype occurred many times. The rearrangement links TRBV20-1 to TRBJ2-1, with D perhaps assigned TRBD1 or TRBD2 (5 bases each). CDR1 DFQATT and CDR2 SNEGSKA come from the germline V gene (reference sequence). This CDR3 spans 14 amino acids. Between the trimmed V and J ends, which lost 4 bases and 3 bases, there was a span of 13 bases. The DNA for the CDR3 is TGCAGTGCTAATTGGGGGAGCGACTACAATGAGCAGTTCTTC. Its protein is CSANWGSDYNEQFF.

In this sample, this clonotype turned up many times. The gene calls are TRBV7-9 and TRBJ1-2; the match to TRBD1 covers 9 bases. Germline lookup yields CDR1 SEHNR and CDR2 FQNEAQ (reference sequence). The trim removed 4 bases at V and 8 bases at J, leaving 11 bases unmatched. The CDR3 runs 15 residues. As DNA, the CDR3 is TGTGCCAGCAGCTCGGACAGGGGCCCGTCGGGCGGCTACACCTTC. It yields the protein CASSSDRGPSGGYTF.

V gene TRBV7-2 combines with J gene TRBJ2-3; no firm D call. V lost 5 bases to trimming and J lost 0 bases, with 9 bases between them. Germline-derived CDR1 and CDR2 are SGHTA and FQGNSA. The CDR3 is 14 amino acids. The CDR3 bases are TGTGCCAGCAGCCCCTCCTTTAGCACAGATACGCAGTATTTT. It codes for CASSPSFSTDTQYF.

The sample holds one count of this clonotype. The rearrangement links TRBV2 to TRBJ2-5; D might be TRBD1 or TRBD2, each matching 5 bases. This CDR3 is built from 13 residues. Trimming removed 7 bases at V and 4 bases at J, with 13 bases between. Germline CDR1 is SNHLY and CDR2 is FYNNEI. In DNA form, the CDR3 reads TGTGCCAGCACAGGGACGAGTCGAGAGACCCAGTACTTC. This encodes CASTGTSRETQYF.

This clonotype has just a few counts. V usage is TRBV29-1 and J usage is TRBJ2-7; 9 nucleotides line up with TRBD2. The germline gives CDR1 SQVTM, CDR2 ANQGSEA. This CDR3 has 13 amino acids. The CDR3 coding sequence is TGCACCACCCTAGGACTAGCGTTATACGAGCAGTACTTC. It is translated as CTTLGLALYEQYF.

This clonotype was recorded at least ten times. The chain combines TRBV5-1 with TRBJ2-1; the match to TRBD1 covers 8 bases. With 0 bases clipped from V and 2 bases from J, the junction kept 4 bases outside the gene matches. From germline, CDR1 is SGHRS and CDR2 YFSETQ. This CDR3 contains 16 residues. The CDR3 bases are TGCGCCAGCAGCTTGGACCGGACAGGGACCTACAATGAGCAGTTCTTC. It encodes CASSLDRTGTYNEQFF.

The rearrangement links TRBV3-1 to TRBJ2-7; D could derive from TRBD1 or TRBD2 (5 bases each). V gave up 3 bases and J gave up 6 bases, with 15 bases separating them. Germline-derived CDR1 and CDR2 are LGHDT and YNNKEL (reference sequence). The CDR3 length is 14 residues. This chain's CDR3 is CASSHGGTRGEQYF. The CDR3 DNA sequence: TGTGCCAGCAGCCATGGGGGTACGAGAGGCGAGCAGTACTTC.